This TCR beta chain appears in the sequencing data of a study of metastatic and nonmetastatic thyroid tumors. For the study at large: Repertoire comparison spanned blood and tumor or nodule tissue of malignant and benign thyroid patients.

In the original processing: A distant-metastasis classifier for papillary thyroid cancer was built using CDR3 differences across clinicopathological groups. Via MiXCR, TCRdb re-called the PCR reads. The V and J calls follow TCRdb's processing rather than the paper's. Of approximately 40,000 clones listed, over 40% are singletons. Trimming cost V 5 bases and J 6 bases; bases outside gene matches: 10. This CDR3 region has 15 residues. Germline V gene sequence: CDR1 MGHRA, CDR2 YSYEKL. No treatment had been given to any patient before thyroid surgery. Material: tumor tissue. The TCR comes from a male donor with papillary thyroid cancer or a benign thyroid nodule (not recorded which). Some clones in this sample may be carry-over from other donors' samples. The chain couples TRBV4-1 to TRBJ1-5; 7 nucleotides line up with TRBD1. CDR3: CASSTREGASQPQHF. Here the CDR3 DNA reads TGCGCCAGCAGCACCCGGGAGGGGGCGAGTCAGCCCCAGCATTTT.